Detailed here is one T cell receptor (beta chain). The antigen is undetermined. TCRdb ran MiXCR on the reads and lists one entry per CDR3 protein. The sample lists roughly 170,000 distinct CDR3 sequences; roughly 20% were seen once. CDR3 length equals 15 residues. With 3 bases removed from V and 2 bases from J, the gap between germline ends came to 12 bases. Germline loops: CDR1 MNHEY, CDR2 SVGAGI. This entry belongs to a study of T cell repertoires in cytomegalovirus infection. Background on the study: CMV epitopes, recently identified HLA-C-restricted and well-studied HLA-B-restricted, were used. Matching HLA type and CMV infection were both indicated by public TCR beta signatures. Findings of the study overall: The ex vivo response showed dominance by HLA-C-restricted CMV-specific TCR beta clonotypes. Cumulative public TCR beta family frequency identified carriers of CMV plus the relevant HLA.

The clonotype comes from a human donor in good health (CMV status not recorded). Some clones in this sample may be carry-over from other donors' samples. Sequenced here: CD8+ T cells from cultured PBMCs, sampled from culture after CMV antigen stimulation. The J gene is TRBJ2-3, the V gene TRBV6-5; the D gene is possibly TRBD2 (6 bases). The chain's CDR3 is CASSYSAGHTDTQYF. For the CDR3, the DNA is TGTGCCAGCAGTTATTCGGCGGGGCACACAGATACGCAGTATTTT.